The 18 T cell receptor beta chains below were found in one sample sequenced in a study of blood T cell repertoires in COVID-19 (dated by TCRdb to 2019 to 2021). Library prep was done by the immunoSEQ multiplex PCR assay. In its TCRdb copy, this immuneACCESS table keeps in-frame sequences only and misses some clones. Where compared with another copy, unresolved V genes explain less than half of these, and the others have no known cause. The sample table lists 140,000 to 150,000 clones, more than 75% of them with a count of one. Clones ranked in the top ten supply over 35% of the sample. The sample comprised peripheral blood. Receptors were obtained from a man aged 45 to 65 who had recovered from COVID-19.

V is TRBV4-1 and J is TRBJ1-5; TRBD1 matches at 7 bases. The germline CDR1 and CDR2 sequences are MGHRA and YSYEKL. The CDR3 is 15 amino acids. The V gene end was trimmed by 1 base and the J gene end by 6 bases; junction bases not matched to a gene: 6. The CDR3 coding sequence is TGCGCCAGCAGCCAAGGAGAGGGGGCTAGTCAGCCCCAGCATTTT. Translation gives CASSQGEGASQPQHF.

The chain couples TRBV5-1 to TRBJ2-2; weak D call: TRBD1 (6 bases). The CDR3 extends over 15 amino acids. Trimming took off 3 bases at V and 6 bases at J, with 15 bases between the two ends. Germline V gene sequence: CDR1 SGHRS, CDR2 YFSETQ. The CDR3, as DNA: TGCGCCAGCAGCTCCCAACAGGGTGGGCCCGGGGAGCTGTTTTTT. Its protein product is CASSSQQGGPGELFF.

The V call is TRBV5-1, the J call TRBJ2-3; 8 bases agree with TRBD2. The CDR3 totals 16 residues. The V gene end was trimmed by 0 bases and the J gene end by 5 bases; junction bases not matched to a gene: 8. Germline-derived CDR1 and CDR2 are SGHRS and YFSETQ. The CDR3 spells CASSLDGTRGGDTQYF. The CDR3 DNA follows: TGCGCCAGCAGCTTGGACGGGACTAGAGGGGGAGATACGCAGTATTTT.

The rearrangement uses TRBV27 and TRBJ1-5, with TRBD1 matching 9 bases. V lost 5 bases to trimming and J lost 7 bases; unmatched junction nucleotides: 6. Per germline, CDR1 MNHEY and CDR2 SMNVEV (reference sequence). The CDR3 is 14 amino acids. The DNA of the CDR3 is TGTGCCAGCAGTCTGGGACAGGGAGTACAGCCCCAGCATTTT. This translates into CASSLGQGVQPQHF.

The CDR3 loop is CATSDPSGAYGNYGYTF. The CDR3 DNA reads TGTGCCACCAGTGATCCCTCGGGAGCTTATGGTAACTATGGCTACACCTTC. V usage is TRBV24-1 and J usage is TRBJ1-2; D is undetermined. Trimming removed 3 bases at V and 1 base at J, with 17 bases between. Germline CDR1 KGHDR, CDR2 SFDVKD. This CDR3 is 17 amino acids long.

The chain has TRBV6-1 and TRBJ1-5; weak D call: TRBD1 (5 bases). V lost 4 bases and J 2 bases, leaving 15 bases between the germline ends. The CDR3 spans 16 residues. The germline V gene has CDR1 MNHNS and CDR2 SASEGT. CDR3 coding DNA: TGTGCCAGCAGTGGATGGGGGGGAGGGGGCAATCAGCCCCAGCATTTT. Encoded protein: CASSGWGGGGNQPQHF.

The chain joins TRBV10-3 to TRBJ1-1; no clear D. This CDR3 is built from 12 residues. Germline V gene sequence: CDR1 ENHRY, CDR2 SYGVKD. V lost 6 bases, J lost 4 bases, and 9 bases lay in between. The CDR3 DNA follows: TGTGCCATCAGCAAGGAGGGCACTGAAGCTTTCTTT. Residues: CAISKEGTEAFF.

This sequence joins TRBV4-2 and TRBJ1-5; weak D call: TRBD1 (6 bases). Germline-derived CDR1 and CDR2 are LGHNA and YNFKEQ. Trimming removed 6 bases at V and 4 bases at J, with 16 bases between. The CDR3 totals 15 residues. This CDR3 reads CASRYSRGGNQPQHF. The CDR3, as DNA: TGTGCCAGCAGGTATTCCAGGGGAGGGAATCAGCCCCAGCATTTT.

The V call is TRBV6-5, the J call TRBJ1-5; D gene uncertain. The CDR3 runs 12 residues. V was clipped by 6 bases and J by 6 bases, with 9 bases between them. CDR1 and CDR2 from the germline V gene are MNHEY and SVGAGI. Here the CDR3 DNA reads TGTGCCAGCAGGACCTCAGGTCAGCCCCAGCATTTT. This gives the protein CASRTSGQPQHF.

V and J are TRBV5-5 and TRBJ1-2; D may be TRBD1 (6 bases). CDR1 is SGHKS and CDR2 is YYEKEE in the germline V gene (reference sequence). Trimming removed 6 bases at V and 4 bases at J, with 16 bases between. The CDR3 totals 14 residues. The CDR3 sequence: CASNPTGQLYGYTF. The CDR3 DNA is TGTGCCAGCAATCCGACAGGCCAACTCTATGGCTACACCTTC.

The J gene is TRBJ2-2, the V gene TRBV5-4, with D possibly being TRBD2 (6 bases). The CDR3 loop spans 15 amino acids. Germline CDR1 reads SGHNT; CDR2 reads YYREEE (reference sequence). V was trimmed by 4 bases and J by 4 bases, leaving 14 bases between them. The CDR3 sequence: CASSAAAGRTGELFF. The CDR3 nucleotides are TGTGCCAGCAGCGCGGCCGCGGGGCGCACCGGGGAGCTGTTTTTT.

A note on this clone: An end of the junction does not agree with germline; a read error may underlie this. The V gene is TRBV5-4, the J gene TRBJ1-2; 8 bases agree with TRBD1. From germline, CDR1 is SGHNT and CDR2 YYREEE (reference sequence). This CDR3 comprises 15 residues. CDR3 sequence reads: CASRLGETGASGYTF. The CDR3 bases are TGTGCCAGCCGCTTGGGTGAGACAGGGGCTTCCGGCTACACCTTC.

Here the CDR3 DNA reads TGTGCCAGCAGCTTAGTCCACCGGGGAACTAATGAAAAACTGTTTTTT. This translates into CASSLVHRGTNEKLFF. The chain combines TRBV7-2 with TRBJ1-4, with no clear D. The V gene lost 1 base and the J gene lost 1 base, with 10 bases spanning the gap. The CDR3 extends over 16 amino acids. Germline values: CDR1 SGHTA, CDR2 FQGNSA.

The chain carries TRBV7-2 and TRBJ2-7; tentative D call: TRBD1 (6 bases). CDR3 length: 15 amino acids. V lost 3 bases and J 0 bases, leaving 12 bases between the germline ends. CDR1 is SGHTA, CDR2 FQGNSA, per germline. CDR3 in amino acids: CASSFRDTVSYEQYF. CDR3 in DNA: TGTGCCAGCAGCTTTAGGGACACTGTCTCCTACGAGCAGTACTTC.

This rearrangement joins TRBV5-1 to TRBJ1-1; no clear D. Trimming shortened V by 4 bases and J by 5 bases, and 12 bases separated the two germline ends. Germline CDR1 is SGHRS and CDR2 is YFSETQ. This CDR3 region has 13 residues. CDR3 loop: CASSSRGETEAFF. Here the CDR3 DNA reads TGCGCCAGCAGCAGCAGAGGTGAGACTGAAGCTTTCTTT.

The chain recombines TRBV9 with TRBJ2-1; D not resolved. Looked up from germline, CDR1 is SGDLS and CDR2 is YYNGEE. The CDR3 loop spans 14 amino acids. The V and J ends lost 0 bases and 3 bases respectively, with 7 bases between them. CDR3 sequence (DNA): TGTGCCAGCAGCGTAGATAACAGCTACAATGAGCAGTTCTTC. It specifies CASSVDNSYNEQFF.

The chain recombines TRBV7-6 with TRBJ2-1; 9 nucleotides match TRBD2. V trimming: 2 bases; J trimming: 4 bases; junction bases outside the gene matches: 9. The CDR3 is 17 amino acids. Germline V lookup: CDR1 SGHVS, CDR2 FNYEAQ. The CDR3 is CASSLRSGLAGYNEQFF. The CDR3 DNA sequence: TGTGCCAGCAGCTTACGGTCTGGGCTAGCGGGGTACAATGAGCAGTTCTTC. Using reference TRBV7-6 and TRBJ2-1 for the parts outside the CDR3, the full variable domain is GAGVSQSPRYKVTKRGQDVALRCDPISGHVSLYWYRQALGQGPEFLTYFNYEAQQDKSGLPNDRFSAERPEGSISTLTIQRTEQRDSAMYRCASSLRSGLAGYNEQFFGPGTRLTVL.

V usage is TRBV5-5 and J usage is TRBJ2-3, with 7 bases identical to TRBD2. V lost 4 bases and J lost 2; bases outside the gene matches: 10. The CDR3 loop spans 16 amino acids. Germline lookup yields CDR1 SGHKS and CDR2 YYEKEE (reference sequence). CDR3 residues: CASSPWGGEYTDTQYF. In nucleotides, the CDR3 is TGTGCCAGCAGCCCTTGGGGGGGGGAATACACAGATACGCAGTATTTT.